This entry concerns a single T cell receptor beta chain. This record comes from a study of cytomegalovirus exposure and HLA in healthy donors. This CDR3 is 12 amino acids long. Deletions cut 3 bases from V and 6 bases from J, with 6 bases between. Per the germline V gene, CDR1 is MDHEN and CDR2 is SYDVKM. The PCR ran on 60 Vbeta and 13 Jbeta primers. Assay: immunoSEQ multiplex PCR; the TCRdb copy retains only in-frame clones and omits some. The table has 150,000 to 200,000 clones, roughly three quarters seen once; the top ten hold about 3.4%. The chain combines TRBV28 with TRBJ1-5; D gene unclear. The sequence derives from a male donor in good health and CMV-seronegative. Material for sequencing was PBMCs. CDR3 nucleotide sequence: TGTGCCAGCAGTTTCTCCCGTCAGCCCCAGCATTTT. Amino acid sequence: CASSFSRQPQHF.